This note documents a single T cell receptor (beta chain) sequence. What it binds is unknown. Germline CDR1 reads MNHEY; CDR2 reads SMNVEV (reference sequence). Trimming cost V 3 bases and J 4 bases; bases outside gene matches: 2. This CDR3 has 14 residues. This sample was included in a study of cytomegalovirus exposure and HLA in healthy donors. General study points: Later analysis revealed greater clonal expansion in HLA-associated TCR beta chains than in equally common others. One later analysis reportedly identified an Asian-associated ancestry cluster that showed fewer N-insertions than the roughly 600-donor mean. For most TCR sequences rarity was the rule, although some public TCRs occurred in many donors.

Both 60 Vbeta primers and 13 Jbeta primers went into the PCR. Only in-frame clones appear in the TCRdb table, and some are missing; sequencing was by immunoSEQ multiplex PCR. The sample shows about 120,000 clones, 70% to 85% of them seen only once. The source of this sequence is a man aged 35-49 years in good health and CMV-seropositive. The J gene is TRBJ2-2, the V gene TRBV27; 7 nucleotides agree with TRBD2. The sample comprised PBMCs. The DNA for the CDR3 is TGTGCCAGCAGTTTTCGGGGGGTCACCGGGGAGCTGTTTTTT. Amino acids: CASSFRGVTGELFF.